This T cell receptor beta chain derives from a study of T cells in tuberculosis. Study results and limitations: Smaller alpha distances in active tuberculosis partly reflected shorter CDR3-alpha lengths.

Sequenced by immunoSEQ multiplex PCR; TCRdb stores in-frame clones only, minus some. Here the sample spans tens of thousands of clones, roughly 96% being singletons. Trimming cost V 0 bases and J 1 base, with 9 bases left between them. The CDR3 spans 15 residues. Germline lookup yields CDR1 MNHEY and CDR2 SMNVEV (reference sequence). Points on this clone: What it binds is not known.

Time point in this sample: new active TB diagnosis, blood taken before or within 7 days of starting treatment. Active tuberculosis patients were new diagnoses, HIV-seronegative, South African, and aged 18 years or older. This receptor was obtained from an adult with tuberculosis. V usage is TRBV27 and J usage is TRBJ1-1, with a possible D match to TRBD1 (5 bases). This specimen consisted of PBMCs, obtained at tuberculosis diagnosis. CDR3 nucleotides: TGTGCCAGCAGTTTATCGGGGCCAGGGAACACTGAAGCTTTCTTT. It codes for CASSLSGPGNTEAFF.